This entry describes one TCR beta chain. As yet, its antigen is unknown. Assay used: immunoSEQ multiplex PCR; TCRdb lists only in-frame clones, some missing. This table has around 2,000,000 clones, approximately 95% appearing once. The CDR3 is 11 amino acids. Germline CDR1 is MNHNS and CDR2 is SASEGT. V was pared by 2 bases and J by 12 bases, with 10 bases between. This sample is part of a study of shared clonotypes between healthy human individuals. At the level of the study: Per donor, CD8 memory used one plate, CD8 naive used two, CD4 memory used three and CD4 naive used three. General study results and limits: Richness estimates generally favored naive over memory subsets. Naive CD4 clonotypes were shared across several donors at roughly 5%.

Naive CD8 populations comprised CD45RO-negative cells positively selected for CCR7, excluding terminally differentiated effector memory CD45RA+ cells. The sequenced sample consisted of naive CD8+ T cells sorted from blood. V usage is TRBV6-1 and J usage is TRBJ1-1; D remains unclear. This clonotype originated in a man aged 18 to 29 in good health. Written as DNA, the CDR3 is TGTGCCAGCAGTGAACTGGAGTCTACTTTCTTT. Protein sequence: CASSELESTFF.